Below are 24 T cell receptor beta chains sequenced from a single sample in a study of cytomegalovirus exposure and HLA in healthy donors. In the PCR, 60 Vbeta and 13 Jbeta primers were used. Clones were sequenced by immunoSEQ multiplex PCR, and TCRdb holds only the in-frame ones, with some missing. The sample includes more than 85,000 clones, 81% of them seen just once. Sequenced input: PBMCs. The receptors were sampled from a woman under 40 in good health and CMV-seronegative.

The sample holds a few counts of this clone. J is TRBJ2-2 and V is TRBV5-1, with D uncertain. V dropped 9 bases and J dropped 1 base, with 13 bases sitting between them. The CDR3 contains 14 residues. Germline assignment: CDR1 SGHRS and CDR2 YFSETQ. CDR3 sequence reads: CATLPRRNTGELFF. For the CDR3, the DNA is TGCGCCACCCTTCCCCGCAGGAACACCGGGGAGCTGTTTTTT.

This chain's CDR3 is CASSAYRNANNEQFF. The CDR3 DNA sequence: TGTGCCAGCAGCGCTTACAGGAACGCCAACAATGAGCAGTTCTTC. The chain carries TRBV7-2 and TRBJ2-1; tentatively, D is TRBD1 (5 bases). This CDR3 spans 15 amino acids. V gave up 5 bases and J gave up 5 bases, with 16 bases separating them. Looked up from germline, CDR1 is SGHTA and CDR2 is FQGNSA.

V gene TRBV6-1 combines with J gene TRBJ1-1; no clear D. The V gene's germline CDR1 is MNHNS and CDR2 SASEGT. Trimming stripped 3 bases from V and 0 bases from J, with 11 bases between. CDR3 length: 15 residues. This CDR3 reads CASSDTPGMNTEAFF. For the CDR3, the DNA is TGTGCCAGCAGTGACACCCCGGGGATGAACACTGAAGCTTTCTTT.

The genes are TRBV29-1 and TRBJ1-4; D might be TRBD1 (5 bases). Germline CDR1 and CDR2: SQVTM and ANQGSEA. CDR3 length: 12 amino acids. With 6 bases removed from V and 8 bases from J, the gap between germline ends came to 13 bases. The CDR3 DNA reads TGCAGCGTCGGACATGGACGGGAAAAACTGTTTTTT. Its translation is CSVGHGREKLFF.

The genes are TRBV5-4 and TRBJ2-1; D unresolved. Germline lookup yields CDR1 SGHNT and CDR2 YYREEE (reference sequence). Trimming took 0 bases from V and 2 from J, leaving 6 bases between them. There are 14 residues in the CDR3. CDR3 nucleotides: TGTGCCAGCAGCTTGGGGCGGCCCTACAATGAGCAGTTCTTC. Protein: CASSLGRPYNEQFF.

The rearrangement uses TRBV5-5 and TRBJ2-7; TRBD2 matches at 7 bases. Germline V CDR1 and CDR2: SGHKS, YYEKEE (reference sequence). CDR3 length equals 15 residues. J was trimmed by 5 bases and V by 0 bases; bases with no gene match: 8. The CDR3 DNA is TGTGCCAGCAGCTTGGACTTTGCGGGAGCTAACGAGCAGTACTTC. It translates to CASSLDFAGANEQYF.

This chain uses TRBV27 with TRBJ2-7, with D hard to call. The V end was cut by 3 bases, the J end by 5 bases, with 8 bases between. Germline V gene sequence: CDR1 MNHEY, CDR2 SMNVEV (reference sequence). The CDR3 is 12 amino acids. The CDR3 here is CASSFPGHEQYF. CDR3 in DNA: TGTGCCAGCAGTTTTCCAGGCCACGAGCAGTACTTC.

The chain joins TRBV19 to TRBJ2-7; the D gene is possibly TRBD1 (6 bases). Germline CDR1 and CDR2: LNHDA and SQIVND (reference sequence). V was shortened by 5 bases and J by 0 bases, with 14 bases between the two germline ends. The CDR3 totals 15 residues. This CDR3 is CASSGEGGTSYEQYF. As DNA, the CDR3 is TGTGCCAGTAGTGGAGAAGGGGGAACCTCCTACGAGCAGTACTTC. Using reference TRBV19 and TRBJ2-7 for the parts outside the CDR3, the full variable domain is DGGITQSPKYLFRKEGQNVTLSCEQNLNHDAMYWYRQDPGQGLRLIYYSQIVNDFQKGDIAEGYSVSREKKESFPLTVTSAQKNPTAFYLCASSGEGGTSYEQYFGPGTRLTVT.

This clone came up once. The V gene is TRBV6-5, the J gene TRBJ1-2; 7 bases agree with TRBD1. Per germline, CDR1 MNHEY and CDR2 SVGAGI. The CDR3 length is 14 residues. The V gene end was trimmed by 5 bases and the J gene end by 8 bases; junction bases not matched to a gene: 11. CDR3 amino acids: CASSEMRRGQGYTF. CDR3 bases: TGTGCCAGCAGTGAAATGAGGAGGGGACAGGGCTACACCTTC.

The genes are TRBV7-3 and TRBJ2-7; D not certain. The V gene's germline CDR1 is SGHTA and CDR2 FQGTGA. The CDR3 is made up of 12 amino acids. Trimming left V 2 bases short and J 6 bases short, with 8 bases between. The DNA of the CDR3 is TGTGCCAGCAGCTTAGGTAGTGGCGAGCAGTACTTC. Translation: CASSLGSGEQYF.

The chain uses TRBV28 and TRBJ1-5, with D possibly being TRBD1 (5 bases). Deletions cut 3 bases from V and 4 bases from J, with 10 bases between. Germline CDR1 MDHEN, CDR2 SYDVKM. The CDR3 extends over 14 amino acids. The DNA of the CDR3 is TGTGCCAGCAGTTTGGTGACAGCGAATCAGCCCCAGCATTTT. This codes for CASSLVTANQPQHF.

This chain joins TRBV5-4 and TRBJ2-5; D is perhaps TRBD2 (5 bases). V was trimmed by 4 bases and J by 3 bases, leaving 13 bases between them. CDR3 size: 14 residues. CDR1 and CDR2 from the germline V gene are SGHNT and YYREEE (reference sequence). CDR3 region: CASSPWSGKETQYF. The CDR3 region has the DNA TGTGCCAGCAGCCCGTGGAGCGGAAAAGAGACCCAGTACTTC.

The V and J genes are TRBV14 and TRBJ2-1, with D unresolved. Germline CDR1 is SGHDN and CDR2 is FVKESK. V was trimmed by 3 bases and J by 9 bases, leaving 12 bases between them. The CDR3 length is 13 residues. DNA for the CDR3: TGTGCCAGCAGCCACCACAGTCCGCGTGAGCAGTTCTTC. Translated, it gives CASSHHSPREQFF.

The V call is TRBV7-2, the J call TRBJ2-1; perhaps TRBD1 as D (6 bases). The CDR3 totals 15 residues. The V end lost 5 bases, the J end lost 3 bases, and 14 bases lay between the germline ends. In germline, CDR1 is SGHTA, CDR2 FQGNSA. CDR3 region: CASSTGTRGYNEQFF. CDR3 in DNA: TGTGCCAGCAGCACCGGGACACGGGGCTACAATGAGCAGTTCTTC. The full variable domain, its missing parts supplied by reference TRBV7-2 and TRBJ2-1, is GAGVSQSPSNKVTEKGKDVELRCDPISGHTALYWYRQSLGQGLEFLIYFQGNSAPDKSGLPSDRFSAERTGGSVSTLTIQRTQQEDSAVYLCASSTGTRGYNEQFFGPGTRLTVL.

The chain joins TRBV28 to TRBJ1-5; no clear D. The CDR3 runs to 12 residues. Trimming cost V 8 bases and J 1 base, with 6 bases left between them. Looked up from germline, CDR1 is MDHEN and CDR2 is SYDVKM. CDR3 coding DNA: TGTGCCAGCCCCCCGAGCAATCAGCCCCAGCATTTT. This sequence encodes CASPPSNQPQHF.

There are a few counts of this clone. The chain joins TRBV28 to TRBJ2-1; the match to TRBD1 covers 8 bases. This CDR3 is built from 14 residues. Germline V gene lookup returns CDR1 MDHEN and CDR2 SYDVKM. V lost 5 bases to trimming and J lost 4 bases; unmatched junction nucleotides: 4. The CDR3 loop reads CASSDRGGYNEQFF. The CDR3 bases are TGTGCCAGCAGTGACAGGGGCGGTTACAATGAGCAGTTCTTC.

For this clone: At one end the junction does not follow the germline gene, possibly because of a read error. The chain recombines TRBV5-1 with TRBJ2-7; D might be TRBD1 (6 bases). The CDR3 loop spans 14 amino acids. Per the germline V gene, CDR1 is SGHRS and CDR2 is YFSETQ. Here the CDR3 reads CASSPGVGTYEQYF. The CDR3 region has the DNA TGTGCCAGCAGCCCAGGGGTGGGCACCTACGAGCAGTACTTC.

This clone was seen just once. This rearrangement joins TRBV7-2 to TRBJ2-1, with a possible D match to TRBD1 (6 bases). CDR3 size: 15 residues. The ends were cut back, 5 bases at V and 5 bases at J, with 16 bases in the middle. Germline CDR1 reads SGHTA; CDR2 reads FQGNSA. The CDR3 DNA is TGTGCCAGCAGCCGAGAGGGGGACCGGGACAATGAGCAGTTCTTC. Residues: CASSREGDRDNEQFF.

This chain joins TRBV6-1 and TRBJ2-1, with 8 bases lining up with TRBD1. V was pared by 5 bases and J by 2 bases, with 5 bases of the junction left unmatched. This CDR3 region has 15 residues. Germline loops: CDR1 MNHNS, CDR2 SASEGT. CDR3 sequence (DNA): TGTGCCAGCAGTCAGGGGACAGGACCCTACAATGAGCAGTTCTTC. Encoded protein: CASSQGTGPYNEQFF.

V gene TRBV25-1 combines with J gene TRBJ2-1; 13 nucleotides agree with TRBD2. The CDR3 contains 17 residues. The V segment lost 2 bases and the J segment 4 bases; nucleotides outside the gene matches: 5. Germline V gives CDR1 MGHDK, CDR2 SYGVNS. CDR3 nucleotide sequence: TGTGCCAGCAGTGAAACTAGCGGGAGGGCCCGGTACAATGAGCAGTTCTTC. It encodes CASSETSGRARYNEQFF.

This chain joins TRBV28 and TRBJ1-5; TRBD1 aligns across 8 bases. Trimming at V came to 5 bases and at J to 7 bases, leaving 4 bases not matched to a gene. Germline assignment: CDR1 MDHEN and CDR2 SYDVKM. CDR3 length: 13 amino acids. The CDR3 DNA reads as TGTGCCAGCAGTGACAGGGGATCACAGCCCCAGCATTTT. It codes for CASSDRGSQPQHF. The full variable domain, rest sourced from reference TRBV28 and TRBJ1-5, is DVKVTQSSRYLVKRTGEKVFLECVQDMDHENMFWYRQDPGLGLRLIYFSYDVKMKEKGDIPEGYSVSREKKERFSLILESASTNQTSMYLCASSDRGSQPQHFGDGTRLSIL.

The chain joins TRBV7-9 to TRBJ2-3; D is possibly TRBD2 (6 bases). The length of the CDR3 is 12 residues. Germline CDR1 and CDR2: SEHNR and FQNEAQ (reference sequence). Trimming stripped 4 bases from V and 11 bases from J, with 13 bases between. The CDR3 is CASSSGERWQYF. CDR3 DNA: TGTGCCAGCAGCTCGGGGGAGAGGTGGCAGTATTTT.

V is TRBV11-3 and J is TRBJ2-2; D call uncertain. The length of the CDR3 is 13 residues. V dropped 5 bases and J dropped 1 base, with 5 bases sitting between them. CDR1 SGHNT and CDR2 YENEEA come from the germline V gene. CDR3 region: CASSHRNTGELFF. The CDR3 coding sequence is TGTGCCAGCAGCCATAGGAACACCGGGGAGCTGTTTTTT.

The chain combines TRBV4-3 with TRBJ2-7, with D possibly TRBD1 on 5 matching bases. Trimming took off 1 base at V and 0 bases at J, with 7 bases between the two ends. The length of the CDR3 is 14 residues. Germline V CDR1 and CDR2: LGHNA, YSLEER. The CDR3 DNA sequence: TGCGCCAGCAGCCAAGCCGACAGCTCCTACGAGCAGTACTTC. Translating it yields CASSQADSSYEQYF.